This T cell receptor beta chain came from a study of T cell responses to AZD1222 COVID-19 vaccine. Overall study results and limits: Baseline serostatus was positive in only a handful of AZD1222 recipients.

With respect to this clone: What it binds is unknown.

CDR3 length equals 13 residues. V was clipped by 4 bases and J by 6 bases, with 11 bases between them. CDR1 and CDR2 (germline): ENHRY, SYGVKD. Sequenced by immunoSEQ multiplex PCR; TCRdb stores in-frame clones only, minus some. The table lists about 140,000 clones, around nine tenths of them singletons. This receptor was obtained from an adult in good health. Specimen: peripheral blood, collected on day 0 of AZD1222 vaccination. V gene TRBV10-3 combines with J gene TRBJ2-3, with D tentatively TRBD1 or TRBD2 (6 bases each). CDR3 DNA sequence: TGTGCCATCAGTGCCCCGGGGGCCGATACGCAGTATTTT. Translated: CAISAPGADTQYF.